This is a list of T cell receptor beta chains from one sample in a study of blood T cell repertoires in COVID-19. Only in-frame clones appear in the TCRdb table, and some are missing; sequencing was by immunoSEQ multiplex PCR. The sample lists some 260,000 clones, roughly 80% occurring once. The material sequenced was peripheral blood. These receptors all stem from a woman aged 40 to 50 with active or convalescent COVID-19. Both conserved end residues are part of each CDR3. A D gene is named only where the DNA matches it firmly. Only some rows state a clone size, as once, few, many or a class for expanded clones.

v_call: TRBV28; d_call: .; clone_size: .; j_call: TRBJ1-2; cdr3_aa: CASSSYRERNGYTF; cdr3_nt: TGTGCCAGCAGTTCATACAGGGAAAGGAATGGCTACACCTTC
v_call: TRBV24-1; d_call: .; clone_size: once; j_call: TRBJ1-2; cdr3_aa: CATSVGEYYGYTF; cdr3_nt: TGTGCCACCAGTGTAGGAGAATACTATGGCTACACCTTC
v_call: TRBV9; d_call: .; clone_size: .; j_call: TRBJ1-1; cdr3_aa: CASSPLHRAQAPNTEAFF; cdr3_nt: TGTGCCAGCAGCCCCCTTCACAGGGCCCAGGCCCCGAACACTGAAGCTTTCTTT
v_call: TRBV5-1; d_call: TRBD1; clone_size: .; j_call: TRBJ1-6; cdr3_aa: CASSLHGQGDNSPLHF; cdr3_nt: TGCGCCAGCAGCTTGCATGGACAGGGCGACAATTCACCCCTCCACTTT
v_call: TRBV6-5; d_call: .; clone_size: .; j_call: TRBJ1-2; cdr3_aa: CASSSPKGTNYYGYTF; cdr3_nt: TGTGCCAGCAGTTCACCCAAGGGGACTAACTACTATGGCTACACCTTC
v_call: TRBV19; d_call: .; clone_size: .; j_call: TRBJ2-1; cdr3_aa: CASSIFLQDSYNEQFF; cdr3_nt: TGTGCCAGTAGTATATTTTTACAGGACTCCTACAATGAGCAGTTCTTC
v_call: TRBV4-1; d_call: .; clone_size: .; j_call: TRBJ1-1; cdr3_aa: CASSQESAGSGNTEAFF; cdr3_nt: TGCGCCAGCAGCCAAGAGTCGGCAGGGTCCGGGAACACTGAAGCTTTCTTT
v_call: TRBV14; d_call: .; clone_size: .; j_call: TRBJ1-6; cdr3_aa: CASSHGRASNNSPLHF; cdr3_nt: TGTGCCAGCAGCCATGGCAGGGCGTCCAACAATTCACCCCTCCACTTT
v_call: TRBV6-1; d_call: .; clone_size: .; j_call: TRBJ1-5; cdr3_aa: CASSDRGNQPQHF; cdr3_nt: TGTGCCAGCAGTGACAGGGGAAATCAGCCCCAGCATTTT
v_call: TRBV6-5; d_call: TRBD1; clone_size: .; j_call: TRBJ1-6; cdr3_aa: CASTLLDRGSPLHF; cdr3_nt: TGTGCCAGCACTCTCCTGGACAGGGGTTCACCCCTCCACTTT
v_call: TRBV7-3; d_call: .; clone_size: .; j_call: TRBJ1-6; cdr3_aa: CASSLGPYGSPLHF; cdr3_nt: TGTGCCAGCAGCTTAGGGCCCTACGGTTCACCCCTCCACTTT
v_call: TRBV12-3/TRBV12-4; d_call: .; clone_size: .; j_call: TRBJ1-1; cdr3_aa: CASGLNTEAFF; cdr3_nt: TGTGCCAGTGGACTAAATACTGAAGCTTTCTTT
v_call: TRBV4-1; d_call: .; clone_size: .; j_call: TRBJ1-1; cdr3_aa: CASSQDKSWRGVNTEAFF; cdr3_nt: TGCGCCAGCAGCCAAGATAAGAGTTGGCGGGGTGTTAACACTGAAGCTTTCTTT
v_call: TRBV15; d_call: TRBD1; clone_size: .; j_call: TRBJ1-2; cdr3_aa: CATSRHDRDRNYGYTF; cdr3_nt: TGTGCCACCAGCAGACACGACAGGGATAGGAACTATGGCTACACCTTC
v_call: TRBV2; d_call: .; clone_size: few; j_call: TRBJ1-1; cdr3_aa: CASSEAWGSNTEAFF; cdr3_nt: TGTGCCAGCAGTGAAGCGTGGGGCTCGAACACTGAAGCTTTCTTT
v_call: TRBV9; d_call: .; clone_size: .; j_call: TRBJ2-7; cdr3_aa: CASSPLYGGRHYEQYF; cdr3_nt: TGTGCCAGCAGCCCCTTGTATGGAGGGAGACATTACGAGCAGTACTTC
v_call: TRBV28; d_call: .; clone_size: few; j_call: TRBJ1-2; cdr3_aa: CASSLPLAAGGHGYTF; cdr3_nt: TGTGCCAGCAGTTTACCCTTGGCAGCCGGAGGTCATGGCTACACCTTC
v_call: TRBV19; d_call: .; clone_size: .; j_call: TRBJ1-1; cdr3_aa: CASSIGLANTEAFF; cdr3_nt: TGTGCCAGTAGTATCGGACTGGCGAACACTGAAGCTTTCTTT
v_call: TRBV24-1; d_call: .; clone_size: .; j_call: TRBJ1-4; cdr3_aa: CATSDPASDEKLFF; cdr3_nt: TGTGCCACCAGTGACCCAGCGTCAGATGAAAAACTGTTTTTT
v_call: TRBV28; d_call: .; clone_size: few; j_call: TRBJ1-2; cdr3_aa: CASGSRGNGYTF; cdr3_nt: TGTGCCAGCGGTTCCCGCGGTAACGGCTACACCTTC
v_call: TRBV11-3; d_call: TRBD1; clone_size: few; j_call: TRBJ1-1; cdr3_aa: CASSPGGTGTEAFF; cdr3_nt: TGTGCCAGCAGCCCAGGGGGCACGGGCACTGAAGCTTTCTTT
v_call: TRBV7-3; d_call: TRBD2; clone_size: .; j_call: TRBJ2-1; cdr3_aa: CASSLRLAGDDEQFF; cdr3_nt: TGTGCCAGCAGCTTAAGGCTAGCGGGGGATGATGAGCAGTTCTTC
v_call: TRBV3-1/TRBV3-2; d_call: TRBD1; clone_size: .; j_call: TRBJ1-2; cdr3_aa: CASSRSRGRYYGYTF; cdr3_nt: TGTGCCAGCAGCCGATCCAGGGGGCGTTACTATGGCTACACCTTC
v_call: TRBV5-4; d_call: TRBD1; clone_size: .; j_call: TRBJ1-6; cdr3_aa: CASRVGQGTNSPLHF; cdr3_nt: TGTGCCAGCAGAGTGGGACAGGGAACTAATTCACCCCTCCACTTT
v_call: TRBV9; d_call: .; clone_size: .; j_call: TRBJ2-5; cdr3_aa: CASATNQETQYF; cdr3_nt: TGTGCCAGCGCCACAAACCAAGAGACCCAGTACTTC
v_call: TRBV18; d_call: TRBD2; clone_size: many; j_call: TRBJ2-5; cdr3_aa: CASSPSSGGAAGETQYF; cdr3_nt: TGTGCCAGCTCACCCTCTAGCGGGGGGGCCGCCGGAGAGACCCAGTACTTC
v_call: TRBV15; d_call: .; clone_size: .; j_call: TRBJ1-1; cdr3_aa: CATSRDYRSDTEAFF; cdr3_nt: TGTGCCACCAGCAGAGATTACAGGAGCGACACTGAAGCTTTCTTT
v_call: TRBV6-5; d_call: .; clone_size: .; j_call: TRBJ2-1; cdr3_aa: CASSYSRQTYNEQFF; cdr3_nt: TGTGCCAGCAGTTACTCGCGGCAGACCTACAATGAGCAGTTCTTC
v_call: TRBV7-9; d_call: TRBD1; clone_size: .; j_call: TRBJ1-2; cdr3_aa: CASSHRQGIDGYTF; cdr3_nt: TGTGCCAGCAGCCACCGACAGGGGATTGATGGCTACACCTTC
v_call: TRBV4-2; d_call: .; clone_size: .; j_call: TRBJ1-2; cdr3_aa: CASSQEIDSYGYTF; cdr3_nt: TGTGCCAGCAGCCAAGAGATCGACAGCTATGGCTACACCTTC
v_call: TRBV30; d_call: .; clone_size: .; j_call: TRBJ2-7; cdr3_aa: CAWSGEGRTYEQYF; cdr3_nt: TGTGCCTGGAGTGGAGAGGGCAGAACCTACGAGCAGTACTTC
v_call: TRBV2; d_call: TRBD2; clone_size: .; j_call: TRBJ2-5; cdr3_aa: CAIPRLAGGPERETQYF; cdr3_nt: TGTGCCATTCCCCGACTAGCGGGGGGGCCCGAACGAGAGACCCAGTACTTC
v_call: TRBV16; d_call: .; clone_size: .; j_call: TRBJ2-6; cdr3_aa: CASSQSDTAGANVLTF; cdr3_nt: TGTGCCAGCAGCCAATCGGACACTGCTGGGGCCAACGTCCTGACTTTC
v_call: TRBV29-1; d_call: TRBD2; clone_size: .; j_call: TRBJ2-7; cdr3_aa: CSVLSGLIYEQYF; cdr3_nt: TGCAGCGTTCTTAGCGGGCTTATTTACGAGCAGTACTTC
v_call: TRBV28; d_call: TRBD1; clone_size: .; j_call: TRBJ1-6; cdr3_aa: CASAPLQGAESPLHF; cdr3_nt: TGTGCCAGCGCCCCTTTACAGGGGGCTGAATCACCCCTCCACTTT
v_call: TRBV27; d_call: TRBD2; clone_size: .; j_call: TRBJ2-7; cdr3_aa: CASSLSYETSGEQYF; cdr3_nt: TGTGCCAGCAGTTTATCTTACGAGACTAGCGGAGAGCAGTACTTC
v_call: TRBV2; d_call: TRBD1; clone_size: .; j_call: TRBJ2-7; cdr3_aa: CASRRTGVFYEQYF; cdr3_nt: TGTGCCAGTAGGAGGACAGGGGTATTCTACGAGCAGTACTTC
v_call: TRBV30; d_call: TRBD2; clone_size: .; j_call: TRBJ2-7; cdr3_aa: CAWASGGYEQYF; cdr3_nt: TGTGCCTGGGCTAGCGGGGGGTACGAGCAGTACTTC
v_call: TRBV9; d_call: .; clone_size: once; j_call: TRBJ2-5; cdr3_aa: CASSAPRGAETQYF; cdr3_nt: TGTGCCAGCAGCGCCCCCCGGGGAGCGGAGACCCAGTACTTC
v_call: TRBV5-8; d_call: .; clone_size: once; j_call: TRBJ2-2; cdr3_aa: CAGWAPATGELFF; cdr3_nt: TGTGCCGGGTGGGCCCCCGCCACCGGGGAGCTGTTTTTT
v_call: TRBV6-1; d_call: TRBD1; clone_size: .; j_call: TRBJ1-4; cdr3_aa: CASSEALTGVGEKLFF; cdr3_nt: TGTGCCAGCAGTGAAGCTCTGACAGGGGTGGGTGAAAAACTGTTTTTT
v_call: TRBV30; d_call: TRBD1; clone_size: .; j_call: TRBJ1-4; cdr3_aa: CAWSRTGGGFNEKLFF; cdr3_nt: TGTGCCTGGAGTCGGACAGGGGGCGGTTTCAATGAAAAACTGTTTTTT
v_call: TRBV15; d_call: TRBD1; clone_size: .; j_call: TRBJ1-5; cdr3_aa: CATSSVDREIRQPQHF; cdr3_nt: TGTGCCACCAGCAGTGTGGACAGGGAGATTCGTCAGCCCCAGCATTTT
v_call: TRBV2; d_call: .; clone_size: .; j_call: TRBJ1-5; cdr3_aa: CASRAVYSNQPQHF; cdr3_nt: TGTGCCAGCAGGGCAGTTTATAGCAATCAGCCCCAGCATTTT
v_call: TRBV5-1; d_call: TRBD1; clone_size: .; j_call: TRBJ1-2; cdr3_aa: CASSPGTGEVGYTF; cdr3_nt: TGCGCCAGCAGCCCAGGAACAGGGGAAGTTGGCTACACCTTC
v_call: TRBV11-2; d_call: .; clone_size: .; j_call: TRBJ2-6; cdr3_aa: CASSPVGANVLTF; cdr3_nt: TGTGCCAGCAGCCCCGTGGGGGCCAACGTCCTGACTTTC
v_call: TRBV7-9; d_call: .; clone_size: .; j_call: TRBJ2-3; cdr3_aa: CASSLGGVRTDTQYF; cdr3_nt: TGTGCCAGCAGCTTAGGCGGGGTCCGGACAGATACGCAGTATTTT
v_call: TRBV6-5; d_call: .; clone_size: many; j_call: TRBJ1-1; cdr3_aa: CASSRQEFYTEAFF; cdr3_nt: TGTGCCAGCAGTAGACAGGAGTTTTACACTGAAGCTTTCTTT
v_call: TRBV28; d_call: .; clone_size: few; j_call: TRBJ2-6; cdr3_aa: CASSSGGRSGANVLTF; cdr3_nt: TGTGCCAGCAGTTCCGGCGGCCGCTCTGGGGCCAACGTCCTGACTTTC
v_call: TRBV29-1; d_call: .; clone_size: .; j_call: TRBJ1-2; cdr3_aa: CSVEAHKNYGYTF; cdr3_nt: TGCAGCGTTGAAGCACACAAGAACTATGGCTACACCTTC
v_call: TRBV5-1; d_call: TRBD1; clone_size: .; j_call: TRBJ1-4; cdr3_aa: CASSLAGGPNEKLFF; cdr3_nt: TGCGCCAGCAGCTTGGCAGGGGGCCCTAATGAAAAACTGTTTTTT
v_call: TRBV6-5; d_call: .; clone_size: .; j_call: TRBJ1-2; cdr3_aa: CASSYSDSGDYGYTF; cdr3_nt: TGTGCCAGCAGTTACTCGGACTCAGGGGACTATGGCTACACCTTC
v_call: TRBV7-2; d_call: TRBD2; clone_size: .; j_call: TRBJ2-3; cdr3_aa: CASSQAGVRDTQYF; cdr3_nt: TGTGCCAGCAGTCAAGCGGGGGTAAGAGATACGCAGTATTTT
v_call: TRBV6-5; d_call: TRBD1; clone_size: many; j_call: TRBJ1-5; cdr3_aa: CASSYGTDNNQPQHF; cdr3_nt: TGTGCCAGCAGCTACGGGACAGACAACAATCAGCCCCAGCATTTT
v_call: TRBV27; d_call: TRBD1; clone_size: .; j_call: TRBJ2-6; cdr3_aa: CASSRDRVGVGGANVLTF; cdr3_nt: TGTGCCAGCAGCCGGGACAGGGTTGGGGTGGGCGGGGCCAACGTCCTGACTTTC
v_call: TRBV5-8; d_call: .; clone_size: .; j_call: TRBJ2-3; cdr3_aa: CASSMEGRARTDTQYF; cdr3_nt: TGTGCCAGCAGCATGGAAGGCAGGGCAAGGACAGATACGCAGTATTTT
v_call: TRBV27; d_call: .; clone_size: .; j_call: TRBJ2-2; cdr3_aa: CASSPYSGELFF; cdr3_nt: TGTGCCAGCAGTCCGTACTCCGGGGAGCTGTTTTTT
v_call: TRBV5-4; d_call: TRBD2; clone_size: .; j_call: TRBJ2-5; cdr3_aa: CASSLRPSGMETQYF; cdr3_nt: TGTGCCAGCAGCTTGCGGCCTAGCGGGATGGAGACCCAGTACTTC
v_call: TRBV5-5; d_call: TRBD1; clone_size: .; j_call: TRBJ2-1; cdr3_aa: CASSSTGTGIIETNEQFF; cdr3_nt: TGTGCCAGCAGCAGTACCGGGACAGGGATCATTGAAACCAATGAGCAGTTCTTC
v_call: TRBV5-1; d_call: .; clone_size: .; j_call: TRBJ2-2; cdr3_aa: CASRESAGELFF; cdr3_nt: TGCGCCAGCAGGGAGTCCGCCGGGGAGCTGTTTTTT